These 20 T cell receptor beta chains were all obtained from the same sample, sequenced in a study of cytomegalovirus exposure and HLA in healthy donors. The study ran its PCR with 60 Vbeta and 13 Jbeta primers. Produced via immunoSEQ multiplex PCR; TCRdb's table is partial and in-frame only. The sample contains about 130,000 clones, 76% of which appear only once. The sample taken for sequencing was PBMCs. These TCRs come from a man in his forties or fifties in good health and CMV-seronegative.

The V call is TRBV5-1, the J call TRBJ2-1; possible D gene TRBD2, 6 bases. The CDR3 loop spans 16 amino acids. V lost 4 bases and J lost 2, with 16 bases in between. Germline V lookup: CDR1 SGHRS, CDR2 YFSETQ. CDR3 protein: CASSPRVAVPYNEQFF. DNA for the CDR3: TGCGCCAGCAGCCCGCGGGTAGCGGTACCCTACAATGAGCAGTTCTTC.

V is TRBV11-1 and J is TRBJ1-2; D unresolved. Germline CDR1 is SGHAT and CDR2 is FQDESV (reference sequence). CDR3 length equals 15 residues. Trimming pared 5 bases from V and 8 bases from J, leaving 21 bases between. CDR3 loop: CASSAQRGGLGGYTF. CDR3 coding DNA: TGTGCCAGCAGCGCACAGAGAGGAGGATTGGGGGGCTACACCTTC.

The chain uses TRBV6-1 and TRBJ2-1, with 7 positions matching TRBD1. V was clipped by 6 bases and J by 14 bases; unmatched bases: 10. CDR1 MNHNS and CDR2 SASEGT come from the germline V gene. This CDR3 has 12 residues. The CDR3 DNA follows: TGTGCCAGCAGAGCACCAGGGGGACGAAAGTTCTTC. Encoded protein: CASRAPGGRKFF.

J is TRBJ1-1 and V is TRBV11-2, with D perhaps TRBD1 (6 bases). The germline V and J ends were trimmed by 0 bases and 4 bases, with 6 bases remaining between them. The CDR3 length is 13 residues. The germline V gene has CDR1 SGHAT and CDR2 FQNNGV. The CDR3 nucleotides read TGTGCCAGCAGCTTAGAAGGGGGCACTGAAGCTTTCTTT. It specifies CASSLEGGTEAFF.

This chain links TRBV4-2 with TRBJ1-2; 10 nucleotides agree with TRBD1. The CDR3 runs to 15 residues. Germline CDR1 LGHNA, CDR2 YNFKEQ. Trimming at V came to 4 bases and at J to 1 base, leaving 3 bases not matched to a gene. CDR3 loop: CASSPGQGDNYGYTF. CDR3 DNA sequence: TGTGCCAGCAGCCCAGGACAGGGGGATAACTATGGCTACACCTTC.

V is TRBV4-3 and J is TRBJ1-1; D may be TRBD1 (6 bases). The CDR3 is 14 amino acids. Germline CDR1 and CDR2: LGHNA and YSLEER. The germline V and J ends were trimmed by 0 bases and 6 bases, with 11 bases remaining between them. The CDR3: CASSQDPQGSEAFF. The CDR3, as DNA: TGCGCCAGCAGCCAAGATCCACAGGGCTCTGAAGCTTTCTTT.

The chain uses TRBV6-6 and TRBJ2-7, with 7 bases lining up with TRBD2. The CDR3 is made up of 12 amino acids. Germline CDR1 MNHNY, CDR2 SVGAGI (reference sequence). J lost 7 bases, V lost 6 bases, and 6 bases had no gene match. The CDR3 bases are TGTGCCAGCAGCTTGGGGCGGGGGGAGCAGTACGTC. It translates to CASSLGRGEQYV.

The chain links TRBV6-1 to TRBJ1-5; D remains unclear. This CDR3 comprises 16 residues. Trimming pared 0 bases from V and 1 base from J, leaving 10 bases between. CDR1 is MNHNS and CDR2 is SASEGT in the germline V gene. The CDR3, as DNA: TGTGCCAGCAGTGAAGCGAGAGGGTTCAGCAATCAGCCCCAGCATTTT. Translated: CASSEARGFSNQPQHF.

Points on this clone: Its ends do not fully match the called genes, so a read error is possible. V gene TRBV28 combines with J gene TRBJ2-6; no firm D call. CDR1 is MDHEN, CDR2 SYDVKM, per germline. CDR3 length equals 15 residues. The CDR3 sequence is CASSLGSAGANVLTF. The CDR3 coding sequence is TGTGCCAGTAGTTTAGGCTCAGCTGGGGCCAACGTCCTGACTTTC.

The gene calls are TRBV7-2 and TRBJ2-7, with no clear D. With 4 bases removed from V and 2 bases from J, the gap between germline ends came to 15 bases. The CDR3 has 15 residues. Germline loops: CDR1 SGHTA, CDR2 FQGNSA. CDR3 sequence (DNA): TGTGCCAGCAGCTCAGACTTGACTCCCCCCTACGAGCAGTACTTC. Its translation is CASSSDLTPPYEQYF.

The CDR3 sequence: CASSHPHYGRGTGELFF. CDR3 coding DNA: TGTGCCAGCTCACACCCCCATTATGGACGGGGCACCGGGGAGCTGTTTTTT. The chain combines TRBV18 with TRBJ2-2; D perhaps matches TRBD2 (5 bases). Germline CDR1 and CDR2: KGHSH and LQKENI. The CDR3 has 17 amino acids. V lost 4 bases and J lost 4, with 19 bases in between.

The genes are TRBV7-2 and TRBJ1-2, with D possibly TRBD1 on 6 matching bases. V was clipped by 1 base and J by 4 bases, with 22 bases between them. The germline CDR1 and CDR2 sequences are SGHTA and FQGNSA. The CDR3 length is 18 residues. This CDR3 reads CASSLGGAGVSVFYGYTF. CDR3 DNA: TGTGCCAGCAGCTTAGGTGGGGCAGGGGTCAGTGTTTTCTATGGCTACACCTTC.

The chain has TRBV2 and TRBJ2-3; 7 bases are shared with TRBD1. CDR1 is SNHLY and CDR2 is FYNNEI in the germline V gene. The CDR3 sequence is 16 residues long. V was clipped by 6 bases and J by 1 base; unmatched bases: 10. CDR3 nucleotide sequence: TGTGCCAGCAGCACCCGACAGGGCAGGGGCACAGATACGCAGTATTTT. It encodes CASSTRQGRGTDTQYF.

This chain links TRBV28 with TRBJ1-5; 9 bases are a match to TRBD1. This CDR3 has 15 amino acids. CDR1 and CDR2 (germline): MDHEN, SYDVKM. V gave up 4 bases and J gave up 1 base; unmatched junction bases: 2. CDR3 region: CASSSGTGSNQPQHF. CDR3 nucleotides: TGTGCCAGCAGTTCTGGGACAGGGAGCAATCAGCCCCAGCATTTT.

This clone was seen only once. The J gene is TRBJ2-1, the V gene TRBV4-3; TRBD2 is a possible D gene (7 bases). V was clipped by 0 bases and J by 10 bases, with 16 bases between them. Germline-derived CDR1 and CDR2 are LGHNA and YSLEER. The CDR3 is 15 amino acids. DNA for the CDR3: TGCGCCAGCAGCCAAGATCTTAGGGGGGGGGCCGAGCAGTTCTTC. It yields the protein CASSQDLRGGAEQFF.

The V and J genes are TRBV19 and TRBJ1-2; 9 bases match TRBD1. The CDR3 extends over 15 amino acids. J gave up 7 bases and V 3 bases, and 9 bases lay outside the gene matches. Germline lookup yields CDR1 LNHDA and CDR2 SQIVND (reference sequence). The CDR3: CASSILTGGEAGYTF. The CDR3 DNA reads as TGTGCCAGTAGTATCCTCACAGGGGGCGAAGCTGGCTACACCTTC.

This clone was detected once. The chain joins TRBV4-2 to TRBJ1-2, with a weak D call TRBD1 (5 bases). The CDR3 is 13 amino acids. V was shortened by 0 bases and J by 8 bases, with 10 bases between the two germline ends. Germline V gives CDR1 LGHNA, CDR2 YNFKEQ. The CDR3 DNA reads TGTGCCAGCAGCCAAGAGCAGGGTGAAGGCTACACCTTC. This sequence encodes CASSQEQGEGYTF.

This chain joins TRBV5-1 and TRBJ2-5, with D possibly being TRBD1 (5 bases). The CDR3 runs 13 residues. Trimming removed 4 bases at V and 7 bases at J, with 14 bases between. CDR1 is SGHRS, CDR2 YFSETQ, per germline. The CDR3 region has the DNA TGCGCCAGCAGCGCCACAGGTACGGGGACCCAGTACTTC. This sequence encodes CASSATGTGTQYF.

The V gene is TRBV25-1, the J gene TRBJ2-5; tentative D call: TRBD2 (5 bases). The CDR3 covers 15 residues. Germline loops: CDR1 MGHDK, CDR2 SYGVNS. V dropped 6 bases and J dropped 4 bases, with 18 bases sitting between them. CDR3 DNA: TGTGCCAGCAGGACCCAGGCGGGTTGGGCAGAGACCCAGTACTTC. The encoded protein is CASRTQAGWAETQYF.

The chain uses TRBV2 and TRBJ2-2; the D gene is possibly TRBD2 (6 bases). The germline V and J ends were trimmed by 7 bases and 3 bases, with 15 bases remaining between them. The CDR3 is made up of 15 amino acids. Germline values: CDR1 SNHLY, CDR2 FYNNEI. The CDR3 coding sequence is TGTGCCAGCAAGGAGGGATCGTCTTACACCGGGGAGCTGTTTTTT. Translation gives CASKEGSSYTGELFF.